A single sample gave rise to the 14 T cell receptor beta chains below, sequenced in a study of blood T cell repertoires in COVID-19. Assay used: immunoSEQ multiplex PCR; TCRdb lists only in-frame clones, some missing. The sample shows roughly 68,000 clones, nearly 90% of them seen only once. The sequenced sample was peripheral blood. Receptors were obtained from a woman aged 45-65 years with COVID-19, enrolled during active disease.

This clone appeared a single time. V and J are TRBV2 and TRBJ2-1; 10 bases fit TRBD2. This CDR3 has 17 amino acids. With 3 bases clipped from V and 6 bases from J, the junction kept 11 bases outside the gene matches. CDR1 and CDR2 (germline): SNHLY, FYNNEI. The CDR3 sequence: CASSDIGSGRNGNEQFF. The CDR3 DNA is TGTGCCAGCAGTGATATTGGTAGCGGGAGGAATGGCAATGAGCAGTTCTTC.

Only one count was recorded for this clone. The rearrangement uses TRBV6-7 and TRBJ2-2; D uncertain. TRBV6-7 is given ORF status, its function remaining uncertain. This CDR3 has 17 amino acids. With 4 bases removed from V and 8 bases from J, the gap between germline ends came to 23 bases. For the CDR3, the DNA is TGTGCCAGCAGTTCTAGGCTAGTTCGTATCTCGTGGGGGGAGCTGTTTTTT. Translation gives CASSSRLVRISWGELFF.

This clone was recorded once. The chain links TRBV2 to TRBJ2-5, with a tentative D call TRBD2 (5 bases). Trimming cost V 7 bases and J 2 bases, with 8 bases left between them. Germline V CDR1 and CDR2: SNHLY, FYNNEI. The CDR3 has 12 residues. In DNA form, the CDR3 reads TGTGCCAGCACACGGGATCAAGAGACCCAGTACTTC. Amino acid sequence: CASTRDQETQYF.

This chain's CDR3 is CASSVDRGLTNTEAFF. As DNA, the CDR3 is TGTGCCAGTAGTGTGGACAGGGGGCTCACGAACACTGAAGCTTTCTTT. The gene calls are TRBV19 and TRBJ1-1; 11 bases are a match to TRBD1. The junction had 6 bases not matched to a gene; V was cut back by 5 bases and J by 1 base. Germline CDR1 LNHDA, CDR2 SQIVND (reference sequence). This CDR3 comprises 16 residues. The entire variable domain, with the rest obtained from reference TRBV19 and TRBJ1-1, is as follows: DGGITQSPKYLFRKEGQNVTLSCEQNLNHDAMYWYRQDPGQGLRLIYYSQIVNDFQKGDIAEGYSVSREKKESFPLTVTSAQKNPTAFYLCASSVDRGLTNTEAFFGQGTRLTVV.

The chain uses TRBV27 and TRBJ2-7, with D unclear. V lost 5 bases, J lost 2 bases, and 4 bases lay in between. The germline V gene has CDR1 MNHEY and CDR2 SMNVEV (reference sequence). The CDR3 covers 11 residues. The CDR3 region has the DNA TGTGCCAGCAGTAGAGCCTACGAGCAGTACTTC. Translated, it gives CASSRAYEQYF.

The V call is TRBV7-2, the J call TRBJ2-6; D is perhaps TRBD1 (5 bases). The CDR3 contains 17 residues. V was cut by 1 base and J by 1 base, with 11 bases left in between. Germline CDR1 and CDR2: SGHTA and FQGNSA. The CDR3: CASSLGYRSSGANVLTF. CDR3 nucleotide sequence: TGTGCCAGCAGCTTAGGATACAGGAGTTCTGGGGCCAACGTCCTGACTTTC. Full variable domain (rest looked up from reference TRBV7-2 and TRBJ2-6): GAGVSQSPSNKVTEKGKDVELRCDPISGHTALYWYRQSLGQGLEFLIYFQGNSAPDKSGLPSDRFSAERTGGSVSTLTIQRTQQEDSAVYLCASSLGYRSSGANVLTFGAGSRLTVL.

The V and J genes are TRBV10-3 and TRBJ1-2; 7 nucleotides agree with TRBD1. J gave up 0 bases and V 6 bases, and 7 bases lay outside the gene matches. This CDR3 region has 15 residues. Germline CDR1 ENHRY, CDR2 SYGVKD. This CDR3 is CAIRKGTEANYGYTF. The CDR3 DNA sequence: TGTGCCATCAGGAAAGGGACAGAAGCTAACTATGGCTACACCTTC.

This clone has just a few counts. This rearrangement joins TRBV7-9 to TRBJ1-1, with D possibly matching TRBD1 (6 bases). Germline V gene sequence: CDR1 SEHNR, CDR2 FQNEAQ (reference sequence). The CDR3 is 14 amino acids. V dropped 1 base and J dropped 7 bases, with 13 bases sitting between them. The CDR3 region is CASSLVSGTLEAFF. The CDR3 coding sequence is TGTGCCAGCAGCTTAGTCTCCGGGACACTTGAAGCTTTCTTT.

This sequence joins TRBV24-1 and TRBJ2-1, with 9 bases aligning to TRBD1. Germline assignment: CDR1 KGHDR and CDR2 SFDVKD. The junction had 4 bases not matched to a gene; V was cut back by 2 bases and J by 0 bases. This CDR3 contains 17 residues. The DNA for the CDR3 is TGTGCCACCAGTGATTCGAAGACAGGGGGCTCCTACAATGAGCAGTTCTTC. Its protein is CATSDSKTGGSYNEQFF.

The chain couples TRBV5-4 to TRBJ1-1, with a tentative D call TRBD1 (5 bases). Germline V gives CDR1 SGHNT, CDR2 YYREEE (reference sequence). The germline V and J ends were trimmed by 0 bases and 1 base, with 16 bases remaining between them. The CDR3 loop spans 17 amino acids. The chain's CDR3 is CASSLDRWVSGNTEAFF. The CDR3 DNA is TGTGCCAGCAGCTTGGACAGGTGGGTTAGTGGGAACACTGAAGCTTTCTTT.

The chain carries TRBV28 and TRBJ1-5; TRBD1 is a possible D gene (5 bases). V was trimmed by 6 bases and J by 16 bases, leaving 19 bases between them. Germline V gene sequence: CDR1 MDHEN, CDR2 SYDVKM. The CDR3 totals 12 residues. The CDR3 nucleotides are TGTGCCAGCAGCACGACAGCTCTGCTCGGCCATTTT. It is translated as CASSTTALLGHF.

The rearrangement links TRBV9 to TRBJ2-1, with a tentative D call TRBD1 (6 bases). V was pared by 0 bases and J by 4 bases, with 11 bases between. The germline V gene encodes CDR1 SGDLS and CDR2 YYNGEE. The CDR3 totals 15 residues. The CDR3, as DNA: TGTGCCAGCAGCGTAGGGGGGCCGCCTTACAATGAGCAGTTCTTC. Its protein product is CASSVGGPPYNEQFF.

V is TRBV20-1 and J is TRBJ2-3; D is unclear. CDR1 and CDR2 from the germline V gene are DFQATT and SNEGSKA (reference sequence). V lost 3 bases and J 1 base, leaving 14 bases between the germline ends. This CDR3 is 15 amino acids long. The CDR3 region is CSASSFSSRTDTQYF. The CDR3, as DNA: TGCAGTGCTAGTTCCTTCAGTAGCCGCACAGATACGCAGTATTTT.

The CDR3 protein is CASSLTSGRSNEQFF. The CDR3, as DNA: TGTGCCAGCAGCTTGACTAGCGGGAGGAGTAATGAGCAGTTCTTC. The chain is built from TRBV7-2 and TRBJ2-1; 13 bases map to TRBD2. Germline CDR1 reads SGHTA; CDR2 reads FQGNSA. This CDR3 is 15 amino acids long. Unmatched junction bases numbered 3, after V lost 3 bases and J lost 7 bases.